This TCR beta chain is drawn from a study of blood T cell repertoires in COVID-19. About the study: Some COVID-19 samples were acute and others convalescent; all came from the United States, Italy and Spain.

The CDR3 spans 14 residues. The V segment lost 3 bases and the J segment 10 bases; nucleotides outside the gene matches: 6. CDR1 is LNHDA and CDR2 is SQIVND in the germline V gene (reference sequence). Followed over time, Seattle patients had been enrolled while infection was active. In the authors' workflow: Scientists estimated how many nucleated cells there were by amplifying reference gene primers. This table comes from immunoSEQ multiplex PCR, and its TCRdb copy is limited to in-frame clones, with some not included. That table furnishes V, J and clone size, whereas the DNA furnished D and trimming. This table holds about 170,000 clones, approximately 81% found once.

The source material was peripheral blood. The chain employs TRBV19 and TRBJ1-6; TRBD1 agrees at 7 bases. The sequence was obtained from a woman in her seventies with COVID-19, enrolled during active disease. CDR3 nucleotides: TGTGCCAGTAGTATCGGGACAGAATACTCACCCCTCCACTTT. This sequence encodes CASSIGTEYSPLHF.